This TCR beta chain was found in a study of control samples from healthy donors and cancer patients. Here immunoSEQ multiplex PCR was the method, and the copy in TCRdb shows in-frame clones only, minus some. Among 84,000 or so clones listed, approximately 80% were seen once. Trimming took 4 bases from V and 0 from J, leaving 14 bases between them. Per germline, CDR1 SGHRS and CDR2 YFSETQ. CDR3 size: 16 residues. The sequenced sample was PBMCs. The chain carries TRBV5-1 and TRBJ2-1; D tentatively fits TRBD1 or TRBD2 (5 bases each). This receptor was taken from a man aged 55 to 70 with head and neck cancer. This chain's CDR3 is CASSQMGVSSYNEQFF. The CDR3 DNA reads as TGCGCCAGCAGCCAAATGGGGGTAAGCTCCTACAATGAGCAGTTCTTC.